Following are 24 T cell receptor beta chains from one sample sequenced in a study of T cells in localized non-small cell lung cancer. Sequenced by immunoSEQ multiplex PCR; TCRdb stores in-frame clones only, minus some. The sample lists 2,000 to 3,000 clones; roughly 25% were seen once. The material was lung tumor tissue, obtained before any cancer treatment. The receptors stem from a woman aged 40-70 years with stage I lung adenocarcinoma.

V and J are TRBV10-2 and TRBJ2-1; TRBD2 matches 10 bases. The V and J ends lost 1 base and 6 bases, in that order; junction bases with no gene match: 6. CDR1 WSHSY and CDR2 SAAADI come from the germline V gene. CDR3 size: 16 residues. The CDR3 DNA sequence: TGCGCCAGCAGTGAGTTAGGTAGCGGGAGGATCAATGAGCAGTTCTTC. Protein product: CASSELGSGRINEQFF.

This clone rates as large. The chain recombines TRBV6-8 with TRBJ1-1, with 7 positions matching TRBD1. CDR1 MNHGY and CDR2 SAAAGT come from the germline V gene. The CDR3 spans 13 residues. J lost 4 bases, V lost 7 bases, and 6 bases had no gene match. The CDR3 loop reads CASIIQGGTEAFF. CDR3 in DNA: TGTGCCAGCATTATTCAGGGGGGCACTGAAGCTTTCTTT.

The chain uses TRBV5-1 and TRBJ2-1, with a weak D call TRBD1 (7 bases). The germline gives CDR1 SGHRS, CDR2 YFSETQ. Deletions cut 3 bases from V and 4 bases from J, with 11 bases between. The length of the CDR3 is 14 residues. CDR3 in amino acids: CASSSEGQYNEQFF. CDR3 sequence (DNA): TGCGCCAGCAGCTCGGAGGGACAGTACAATGAGCAGTTCTTC.

This clone appeared a few times. This sequence joins TRBV6-8 and TRBJ1-2; the D is unclear. Trimming removed 4 bases at V and 5 bases at J, with 17 bases between. CDR3 length equals 15 residues. Germline CDR1 MNHGY, CDR2 SAAAGT. The CDR3 bases are TGTGCCAGCAGTTCCTCCGGGAGGGCTGCTTATGGCTACACCTTC. Encoded protein: CASSSSGRAAYGYTF.

This clone has a handful of counts. V usage is TRBV2 and J usage is TRBJ1-2, with D possibly being TRBD1 (5 bases). The CDR3 covers 13 residues. Trimming removed 0 bases from V and 6 bases from J, with 8 bases in between. CDR1 and CDR2 (germline): SNHLY, FYNNEI. The CDR3 DNA reads as TGTGCCAGCAGTGAAGCGCCGACAGATGGCTACACCTTC. It encodes CASSEAPTDGYTF. Supplemented by reference TRBV2 and TRBJ1-2, the full variable domain reads EPEVTQTPSHQVTQMGQEVILRCVPISNHLYFYWYRQILGQKVEFLVSFYNNEISEKSEIFDDQFSVERPDGSNFTLKIRSTKLEDSAMYFCASSEAPTDGYTFGSGTRLTVV.

This clone appeared a few times. The chain couples TRBV6-8 to TRBJ2-3; unclear D gene. In germline, CDR1 is MNHGY, CDR2 SAAAGT. The CDR3 consists of 14 residues. Trimming took off 2 bases at V and 8 bases at J, with 14 bases between the two ends. The DNA for the CDR3 is TGTGCCAGCAGTTACGGCTTATTATCTGGTACGCAGTATTTT. As protein: CASSYGLLSGTQYF.

This chain connects TRBV19 to TRBJ2-1; 8 nucleotides agree with TRBD2. Germline V gene sequence: CDR1 LNHDA, CDR2 SQIVND (reference sequence). The J segment lost 9 bases and the V segment lost 7 bases, leaving 11 bases of the junction unmatched. The CDR3 is made up of 14 amino acids. In DNA form, the CDR3 reads TGTGCCAGTACCTCCGACCCCGGGAGGGTTGAGCAGTTCTTC. Translated, it gives CASTSDPGRVEQFF.

The rearrangement joins TRBV14 to TRBJ2-7, with 7 nucleotides matching TRBD2. The CDR3 has 14 residues. Trimming took 3 bases from V and 2 from J; bases not matched to a gene: 4. Per germline, CDR1 SGHDN and CDR2 FVKESK. The CDR3 region is CASSQSAGAYEQYF. The CDR3 coding sequence is TGTGCCAGCAGCCAGTCCGCGGGAGCCTACGAGCAGTACTTC. Drawing the rest from reference TRBV14 and TRBJ2-7, the complete variable domain is EAGVTQFPSHSVIEKGQTVTLRCDPISGHDNLYWYRRVMGKEIKFLLHFVKESKQDESGMPNNRFLAERTGGTYSTLKVQPAELEDSGVYFCASSQSAGAYEQYFGPGTRLTVT.

This clone has a handful of counts. The chain is built from TRBV6-8 and TRBJ2-6; D is undetermined. Germline V gives CDR1 MNHGY, CDR2 SAAAGT. V dropped 5 bases and J dropped 2 bases, with 13 bases sitting between them. The CDR3 consists of 16 residues. For the CDR3, the DNA is TGTGCCAGCAGTCCCTCCATGGCTCCTGGGGCCAACGTCCTGACTTTC. This sequence encodes CASSPSMAPGANVLTF.

This clone is large. V is TRBV9 and J is TRBJ2-7; TRBD2 might be the D (6 bases). The CDR3 runs to 14 residues. Germline-derived CDR1 and CDR2 are SGDLS and YYNGEE. Between the trimmed V and J ends, which lost 3 bases and 3 bases, there was a span of 13 bases. The CDR3 here is CASSECRELYEQYF. DNA of the CDR3: TGTGCCAGCAGCGAGTGCCGGGAGCTCTACGAGCAGTACTTC.

The rearrangement joins TRBV19 to TRBJ1-2; maybe TRBD1 (6 bases). The CDR3 has 13 residues. Germline lookup yields CDR1 LNHDA and CDR2 SQIVND (reference sequence). V was trimmed by 6 bases and J by 4 bases, leaving 12 bases between them. CDR3 DNA sequence: TGTGCCAGTAGGAGTCAGGGGCCCTATGGCTACACCTTC. It specifies CASRSQGPYGYTF.

V usage is TRBV19 and J usage is TRBJ2-1, with 12 bases aligning to TRBD2. This CDR3 has 17 residues. The germline CDR1 and CDR2 sequences are LNHDA and SQIVND (reference sequence). V dropped 5 bases and J dropped 5; count of bases not matched to a gene: 10. The CDR3 here is CASSLSRTSGNHNEQFF. The CDR3 DNA sequence: TGTGCCAGTAGTCTCTCTCGGACTAGCGGGAATCACAATGAGCAGTTCTTC.

A few counts support this clone. V and J are TRBV6-7 and TRBJ2-7; D is possibly TRBD1 (6 bases). TRBV6-7 belongs to the ORF category, with a function that is uncertain. CDR3 length: 11 residues. V was pared by 7 bases and J by 3 bases, with 7 bases between. The CDR3 sequence is CASTRGYEQYF. CDR3 nucleotides: TGTGCCAGCACCAGGGGCTACGAGCAGTACTTC.

In this sample, this clone turned up a few times. The rearrangement links TRBV6-8 to TRBJ1-3; D is ambiguous. V dropped 5 bases and J dropped 2 bases, with 13 bases sitting between them. This CDR3 has 15 amino acids. Germline V gives CDR1 MNHGY, CDR2 SAAAGT. The CDR3 reads CASSPGLLAGNTIYF. In DNA, the CDR3 is TGTGCCAGCAGTCCCGGACTGCTTGCTGGAAACACCATATATTTT.

V usage is TRBV11-3 and J usage is TRBJ2-1, with TRBD2 as a possible D gene (6 bases). CDR3 length: 16 amino acids. Trimming pared 5 bases from V and 1 base from J, leaving 15 bases between. Germline V CDR1 and CDR2: SGHNT, YENEEA. The CDR3 DNA reads as TGTGCCAGCAGCGAAATGTCGGGGGTGTCCTACAATGAGCAGTTCTTC. This encodes CASSEMSGVSYNEQFF.

The rearrangement uses TRBV30 and TRBJ2-7; D is ambiguous. Germline assignment: CDR1 GTSNPN and CDR2 SVGIG (reference sequence). V was trimmed by 0 bases and J by 9 bases, leaving 15 bases between them. This CDR3 has 13 amino acids. The CDR3 region is CAWSVEWDGGQYF. In nucleotides, the CDR3 is TGTGCCTGGAGTGTTGAGTGGGATGGCGGGCAGTACTTC.

This clone was observed a few times. The gene calls are TRBV4-1 and TRBJ2-1; no reliable D call. Germline V gene sequence: CDR1 MGHRA, CDR2 YSYEKL. The CDR3 is 15 amino acids. Between the trimmed V and J ends, which lost 1 base and 0 bases, there was a span of 7 bases. The CDR3 DNA follows: TGCGCCAGCAGCCAAGCACTATACTCCTACAATGAGCAGTTCTTC. Amino acid sequence: CASSQALYSYNEQFF.

There are a few counts of this clone. The CDR3 nucleotides are TGTGCCAGCAGTCTCAGATGGAATGGGGCCGGGGAGCTGTTTTTT. Amino acid sequence: CASSLRWNGAGELFF. The chain joins TRBV6-8 to TRBJ2-2; D call uncertain. The V end was cut by 5 bases, the J end by 6 bases, with 16 bases between. Germline CDR1 is MNHGY and CDR2 is SAAAGT. The CDR3 totals 15 residues.

This clone came up a few times. The chain couples TRBV11-3 to TRBJ2-7; weak D call: TRBD2 (6 bases). Looked up from germline, CDR1 is SGHNT and CDR2 is YENEEA. The CDR3 extends over 16 amino acids. Trimming removed 4 bases from V and 4 bases from J, with 20 bases in between. CDR3 residues: CASSSKASEMIYEQYF. For the CDR3, the DNA is TGTGCCAGCAGCTCTAAGGCTAGCGAGATGATATACGAGCAGTACTTC.

This clone has a handful of counts. CDR3 DNA sequence: TGTGCCAGCAGGGGTGCAGGGGTGAACACCGGGGAGCTGTTTTTT. The encoded protein is CASRGAGVNTGELFF. This chain joins TRBV6-8 and TRBJ2-2; D perhaps matches TRBD1 (6 bases). The length of the CDR3 is 15 residues. Germline V lookup: CDR1 MNHGY, CDR2 SAAAGT. V was trimmed by 6 bases and J by 1 base, leaving 12 bases between them.

This clone has a handful of counts. The chain is built from TRBV9 and TRBJ1-5, with D uncertain. V shed 4 bases and J shed 2 bases, with 10 bases lying between them. The CDR3 is made up of 14 amino acids. The V gene's germline CDR1 is SGDLS and CDR2 YYNGEE. CDR3 in DNA: TGTGCCAGCAGCTCTTTAGCCGGCAATCAGCCCCAGCATTTT. Translation gives CASSSLAGNQPQHF.

This chain links TRBV15 with TRBJ1-2; a possible D gene is TRBD1 (6 bases). CDR3 size: 16 residues. V lost 1 base to trimming and J lost 3 bases, with 15 bases between them. Per germline, CDR1 LNHNV and CDR2 YYDKDF (reference sequence). For the CDR3, the DNA is TGTGCCACCAGCAGAGGGGTCGAGGGGGACGACTATGGCTACACCTTC. Its protein is CATSRGVEGDDYGYTF.

This clone was found a few times. The chain combines TRBV4-1 with TRBJ1-1; unclear D gene. The germline CDR1 and CDR2 sequences are MGHRA and YSYEKL. The V and J ends lost 4 bases and 5 bases respectively, with 23 bases between them. This CDR3 has 17 amino acids. The CDR3 bases are TGCGCCAGCAGCCGGCACATTGGGAGCAATCAAGGAACTGAAGCTTTCTTT. Its translation: CASSRHIGSNQGTEAFF.

This chain connects TRBV18 to TRBJ2-2; no reliable D call. Germline CDR1 reads KGHSH; CDR2 reads LQKENI. Trimming shortened V by 1 base and J by 7 bases, and 7 bases separated the two germline ends. The CDR3 loop spans 13 amino acids. CDR3 protein: CASSPLENGELFF. CDR3 nucleotides: TGTGCCAGCTCACCACTCGAAAACGGGGAGCTGTTTTTT.